This T cell receptor beta chain originates from a study of cytomegalovirus exposure and HLA in healthy donors (dated by TCRdb to the late 2010s). Regarding the complete study: In an earlier analysis of roughly 500 of the donors, around 300 Gb of sequence data and approximately 100 million unique TCR beta sequences from 150 million to 200 million T cells were reported. About 280 gigabases of sequencing data and 78 million or so unique TCR sequences were included in an early release covering over 600 HLA-typed donors. The genetic ancestry cluster associated with self-reported Caucasian donors included approximately 85% of the approximately 430 genotyped donors. The study aimed to test whether signatures of past pathogen exposure could be identified by cataloging public T cell receptors. The study profiled the T cell repertoires of more than 500 subjects by immunosequencing and related them to cytomegalovirus serostatus. A separate validation cohort of over a hundred different subjects was used in addition to the approximately 670-subject first cohort. The study combined high-throughput TCR immunosequencing, statistical association of individual TCRs with disease status, and machine learning to predict cytomegalovirus infection status. A later analysis re-analyzed previously published TCR beta repertoires from about 730 donors and added high-resolution HLA genotyping to study TCR occurrence patterns. Rather than using new phenotypic data, the later analysis identified candidate immune exposures from TCR beta sequences and from how often those sequences occurred across donors. To decide whether each TCR beta V gene segment behaved as functional or pseudogenic, an earlier analysis of approximately 590 of the donors relied on high-throughput TCR beta sequencing. Donor age, sex, ethnicity and CMV serostatus were compiled together with the repertoire data. A later genetic analysis took genome-wide SNP genotypes for about three fifths of the roughly 700 donors and used that subset as a discovery cohort. Every discovery cohort repertoire had been produced on one sequencing platform. Both class I and class II loci were covered by HLA typing, at four-digit resolution. Typing coverage varied by locus: roughly 620-640 donors for A, B, C, DRB1 and DQB1; approximately 560 for DQA1; some 610 for DPA1; fewer than 480 for DPB1. About five DR-DQ haplotypes were handled as single units for association and clustering, since linkage in the cohort was strong. Across approximately 400 genotyped donors of the cohort, an average of about 220,000 unique TCR beta nucleotide sequences per donor were sequenced, and approximately 19% of those sequences were non-productive. What the work shows at the level of the full study, not this receptor alone: While some public TCRs were present in many individuals, most TCR sequences turned up only very rarely across donors. The sequencing pipeline was judged likely to have produced a cluster of highly shared sequence variants as a technical artifact. Because HLA typing was missing for some donors at each locus, association tests included only the typed subset. An earlier analysis of several hundred of the donors showed that most TCR beta V segments appeared in productive rearrangements either about 87% or about 30% of the time, which broadly matched IMGT annotations. A later analysis found that most CMV-associated TCR beta chains appeared HLA-restricted, with HLA associations seemingly driven largely by CMV exposure. The study gave a list of 150 to 200 TCR beta chains associated with cytomegalovirus. The authors suggested that the approach could potentially be generalized to other disease states and immunological phenotypes. The earlier analysis of almost 600 of the donors excluded 15 to 20 rarely observed V segments, including chromosome 9 orphons, because counts were too low. Strong co-occurrence of HLA alleles, especially DR and DQ, made assigning TCR associations to individual alleles difficult. A later genetic analysis associated a missense DCLRE1C variant with V-gene and J-gene trimming of TCR beta chains, and an independent cohort replicated the association. In vitro tests confirmed that a few of the cytomegalovirus-associated TCR beta chains recognize cytomegalovirus antigens. A later analysis found that TCR association rates varied across HLA loci, with DRB1 alleles showing the most associated TCRs and HLA-C alleles the fewest. A further reported finding was that TCR beta sequences accurately predicted the HLA-A and HLA-B alleles for most subjects in the first cohort. The classifier was reported to diagnose cytomegalovirus status with high specificity and sensitivity in both the original and validation cohorts. The cohort was sequenced for TCR beta chains only, and without alpha or paired-chain data the features that could be detected were limited. In a later analysis, about 16,000 TCR beta sequences were associated with specific HLA alleles at a false discovery rate of 0.05. CMV serostatus was the only immune exposure information available for the cohort. The presence/absence analyses assumed that sequencing depth was roughly uniform across donors, and that assumption may not be true. A later analysis found that HLA-associated TCR beta chains were more clonally expanded and had lower generation probabilities than equally common non-associated chains. A later analysis reported that several top co-occurrence clusters appeared linked to parvovirus B19, influenza, CMV and Epstein-Barr virus. Correlated functional status among segregating V segments might be attributable to linkage disequilibrium, but an unknown experimental factor could not be ruled out. In a later genetic analysis, fewer N-insertions in productive TCRs were reported among donors in an Asian-associated ancestry cluster than the roughly 640-donor mean. Some IMGT-functional V segments, including TRBV6-2 and TRBV6-3, could not be told apart with the 87-base-pair reads, so those segments were excluded.

To prepare the library, the immunoSEQ multiplex PCR assay was applied. A mixture of 60 forward primers for TCR Vbeta segments and 13 reverse primers for TCR Jbeta segments was used in the multiplex PCR. The CDR3 region of rearranged TCR beta genes was amplified from genomic DNA with a multiplex PCR assay. On the Illumina HiSeq System, the amplified TCR beta libraries were sequenced as 87-base-pair reads. Per the source publication's procedure: Across the roughly 670 repertoires, a later analysis counted some 80 million unique TCR beta chains, roughly 11 million of which were shared by at least two donors. To remove PCR and sequencing errors, raw reads were error-corrected and collapsed into unique sequences using a nearest-neighbor algorithm that merged closely related sequences. CDR3 sequences were aligned to IMGT reference sequences to assign V, D and J gene segments. Each retained sequence needed at least a six-nucleotide match to both a V gene segment and a J gene segment. Rearrangements were called productive when the CDR3 lacked stop codons and stayed in frame with V and J; all others were non-productive. CDR3 was defined according to IMGT convention as the region running from the second conserved V-encoded cysteine to the conserved J-encoded phenylalanine. In an earlier analysis of roughly 580 of the donors, sequences lacking an unambiguous match to a single V gene segment were excluded. In an earlier analysis of 587 of the donors, a V segment was called functional when productive rearrangements were above 56.7%, and segregating when the standard deviation between donors exceeded 5%. A statistical classification framework was built to diagnose cytomegalovirus status from the catalog of TCR beta chain sequences. In a later analysis, V and J genes were assigned by comparing TCR nucleotide sequences against IMGT/GENE-DB human TR gene sequences. Using the TCRdist pipeline, a later analysis assigned CDR3 sequences along with most-parsimonious VDJ recombination scenarios. In a later analysis, each TCR beta chain was defined by its CDR3 amino acid sequence together with its V-gene family, and reads without a unique V-gene family were excluded. A later analysis removed roughly 590 highly shared, low-generation-probability nucleotide sequences to deal with suspected cross-contamination and a sequencing artifact. In a later analysis, a clonal expansion index for each public chain was calculated from normalized within-repertoire ranks of inferred template counts. In a later analysis, generation probabilities were computed with a VDJ recombination model fitted to out-of-frame rearrangements, and the resulting probabilities were checked against IGoR. Hypergeometric tests were used in a later analysis to score TCR-TCR, TCR-HLA and TCR-CMV co-occurrence, with a repertoire-size bias correction applied to the TCR pairs. False discovery rates were estimated in a later analysis by permuting HLA or CMV assignments 20 times. In a later analysis, co-occurring TCRs were grouped using DBSCAN, with TCRdist sequence similarity added in when clustering inside HLA-allele-positive subsets. Co-occurrence clustering excluded repertoires with fewer than 30,000 or more than 120,000 public chains, plus five with anomalous nucleotide sharing. TCRdb took over this immuneACCESS table, retaining in-frame rearrangements with V and J assigned. Such tables are incomplete; in checked studies, under half of the missing clones stem from an unresolved V gene, and the remainder is unexplained. V and J calls and clone size are copied from that table; D and trimming were computed from the DNA. A total of fewer than 250,000 clones appear in this sample, roughly 80% of them only once. The ten largest clones add up to approximately 0.4% of the sample.

The CDR3 has 14 amino acids, counting the end cysteine and phenylalanine. Only CDR3 DNA is held: 42 bases, read in frame from base 1. The junction shows trimming of 3 bases on V and 8 bases on J, plus 15 bases between the germline ends. Looking up the germline V gene yields CDR1 MGHDK and CDR2 SYGVNS. In the case of this clone: Its antigen is still unknown. No much larger clone exists at a distance of one base, and base qualities are not known.

In total, roughly 670 healthy bone marrow donors made up the cohort. At the time of sampling, all cohort members were nominally healthy, though unrecorded immune exposures were likely present. The donor tested CMV seropositive, placing the donor among the 250 to 350 seropositive members of the cohort. A peripheral blood sample was provided by each donor, and peripheral blood mononuclear cells were used for TCR beta sequencing. The Qiagen DNeasy Blood Extraction Kit was used to extract genomic DNA from the blood cell samples. This receptor chain uses TRBV25-1 and TRBJ2-3; TRBD2 might be the D gene, on 6 matching bases. The specimen was PBMCs. The receptor comes from a male donor in good health and CMV-seropositive. The nucleotide sequence reads as follows: TGTGCCAGCAGTGATGGAGCGACTAGAGGTACGCAGTATTTT. This is translated as CASSDGATRGTQYF.